A selection of T cell receptor beta chains follows, all from one sample in a study of CD8 T cells in ankylosing spondylitis. One entry per CDR3 protein results from TCRdb running MiXCR on the 5' RACE reads. Of 800,000 to 900,000 distinct CDR3 sequences listed, 12% are singletons. The sequenced sample was blood, either unsorted or a sorted T cell fraction (not recorded which). The receptors here all came from a male donor with ankylosing spondylitis. Each CDR3 is given with its conserved first and last residue. Fields, in order: D gene, V gene, clone size, J gene, CDR3 protein, CDR3 DNA. The D gene is left open where the match is weak. Size values are once, few and many counts, or a class for expanded clones, and some rows have none.

>TRBD1|TRBV20-1|-|TRBJ2-7
CSASRDRGLGEQYF
TGCAGTGCTAGTCGGGACAGGGGGTTAGGAGAGCAGTACTTC
>TRBD1|TRBV5-4|once|TRBJ2-5
CASSTPTGPKETQYF
TGTGCCAGCAGCACCCCGACAGGGCCGAAGGAGACCCAGTACTTC
>TRBD1|TRBV5-6|few|TRBJ2-7
CASSRQGSRYEQYF
TGTGCCAGCAGCCGACAGGGCAGCAGATACGAGCAGTACTTC
>-|TRBV9|-|TRBJ2-3
CASSEDPSGTQYF
TGTGCCAGCAGCGAGGACCCGAGCGGCACGCAGTATTTT
>-|TRBV5-1|-|TRBJ1-4
CASSMGQGGGRDEKLFF
TGCGCCAGCAGCATGGGACAAGGCGGGGGGCGAGATGAAAAACTGTTTTTT
>TRBD2|TRBV29-1|many|TRBJ2-3
CSVAAGALTDTQYF
TGCAGCGTTGCGGCGGGAGCGTTGACAGATACGCAGTATTTT
>-|TRBV6-2/TRBV6-3|-|TRBJ2-3
CASANRLGSTDTQYF
TGTGCCAGCGCCAACCGACTAGGGAGCACAGATACGCAGTATTTT
>TRBD1|TRBV28|many|TRBJ2-3
CASRVRQGSTDTQYF
TGTGCCAGCAGGGTTAGACAGGGAAGCACAGATACGCAGTATTTT
>-|TRBV7-2|few|TRBJ2-1
CASSLLGGLTNEQFF
TGTGCCAGCAGCTTATTAGGGGGGCTGACTAATGAGCAGTTCTTC
>-|TRBV20-1|-|TRBJ2-3
CSASLGRGTDTQYF
TGCAGTGCTAGTTTGGGGCGCGGCACAGATACGCAGTATTTT
>-|TRBV7-3|few|TRBJ1-1
CASGADRHTEAFF
TGTGCCAGCGGGGCCGACAGGCACACTGAAGCTTTCTTT
>-|TRBV10-2|few|TRBJ2-6
CASMGALDTGANVLTF
TGCGCCAGCATGGGGGCCCTCGATACCGGGGCCAACGTCCTGACTTTC